This entry lists 2 T cell receptor beta chains sequenced from one sample in a study of T cell responses to AZD1222 COVID-19 vaccine. The repertoire was sequenced with immunoSEQ multiplex PCR; TCRdb's copy has only in-frame clones and lacks some. The data hold about 84,000 clones, with nearly 90% observed a single time. The specimen was peripheral blood, collected on day 0 of AZD1222 vaccination. Every receptor here comes from an adult in good health.

V usage is TRBV7-3 and J usage is TRBJ1-6; D gene uncertain. With 3 bases removed from V and 8 bases from J, the gap between germline ends came to 8 bases. This CDR3 contains 13 residues. CDR1 SGHTA and CDR2 FQGTGA come from the germline V gene. The CDR3 is CASSFSTDSPLHF. As DNA, the CDR3 is TGTGCCAGCAGCTTTTCGACGGATTCACCCCTCCACTTT.

CDR3 protein: CASSIEPGNTIYF. CDR3 nucleotides: TGTGCCAGCAGTATAGAACCAGGAAACACCATATATTTT. The rearrangement joins TRBV9 to TRBJ1-3; D is ambiguous. Trimming took off 5 bases at V and 4 bases at J, with 10 bases between the two ends. From germline, CDR1 is SGDLS and CDR2 YYNGEE. The CDR3 has 13 residues.